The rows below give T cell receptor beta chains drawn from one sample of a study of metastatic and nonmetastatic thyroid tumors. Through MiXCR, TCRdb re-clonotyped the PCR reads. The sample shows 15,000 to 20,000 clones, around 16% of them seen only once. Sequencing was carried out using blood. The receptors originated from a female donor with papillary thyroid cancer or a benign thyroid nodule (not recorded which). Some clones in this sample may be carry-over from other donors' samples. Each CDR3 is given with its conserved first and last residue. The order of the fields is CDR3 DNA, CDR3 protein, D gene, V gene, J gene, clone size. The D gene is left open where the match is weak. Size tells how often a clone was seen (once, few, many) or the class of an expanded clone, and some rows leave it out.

CDR3nt: TGTGCCAGCAGCGAAACAGGGGGCGCCGGGTATGGCTACACCTTC; CDR3aa: CASSETGGAGYGYTF; d_gene: TRBD1; v_gene: TRBV5-5; j_gene: TRBJ1-2; abundance: many
CDR3nt: TGTGCCAGCAGCTTAGGTGTGACAGGGTTATCCCTCGGGGAGCTGTTTTTT; CDR3aa: CASSLGVTGLSLGELFF; d_gene: TRBD1; v_gene: TRBV13; j_gene: TRBJ2-2; abundance: -
CDR3nt: TGTGCCAGTAGTATGACAGGGTCAGGGGGCAACATTCAGTACTTC; CDR3aa: CASSMTGSGGNIQYF; d_gene: TRBD1; v_gene: TRBV19; j_gene: TRBJ2-4; abundance: many
CDR3nt: TGCGCCAGCAGCTTGCGGGGGGGGACTAGCGGGAGCCATGAGCAGTTCTTC; CDR3aa: CASSLRGGTSGSHEQFF; d_gene: TRBD2; v_gene: TRBV5-1; j_gene: TRBJ2-1; abundance: many
CDR3nt: TGTGCCAGCAGCCAAGAGCGCTCTGGGGCCAACGTCCTGACTTTC; CDR3aa: CASSQERSGANVLTF; d_gene: -; v_gene: TRBV14; j_gene: TRBJ2-6; abundance: many
CDR3nt: TGTGCCAGCAGCTTAGGGGCCGGCGAGCAGTTCTTC; CDR3aa: CASSLGAGEQFF; d_gene: -; v_gene: TRBV7-2; j_gene: TRBJ2-1; abundance: medium-sized
CDR3nt: TGCGCCAGCAGCTTGTCATCGCCGGGACGGGGGACCTACGAGCAGTACTTC; CDR3aa: CASSLSSPGRGTYEQYF; d_gene: -; v_gene: TRBV5-1; j_gene: TRBJ2-7; abundance: many
CDR3nt: TGCAGTGCCCCTATTAGCGGGAGGAGTGACTACGAGCAGTACTTC; CDR3aa: CSAPISGRSDYEQYF; d_gene: TRBD2; v_gene: TRBV20-1; j_gene: TRBJ2-7; abundance: many
CDR3nt: TGTGCCAGCAGCAGGGACAGGCTCTACGAGCAGTACTTC; CDR3aa: CASSRDRLYEQYF; d_gene: TRBD1; v_gene: TRBV12-3/TRBV12-4; j_gene: TRBJ2-7; abundance: medium-sized
CDR3nt: TGTGCCAGCTGCTTATCTGATACGCAGTATTTT; CDR3aa: CASCLSDTQYF; d_gene: -; v_gene: TRBV7-2; j_gene: TRBJ2-3; abundance: -
CDR3nt: TGTGCCAGCAGTGAAGGTATGGGGAGACAAGAGACCCAGTACTTC; CDR3aa: CASSEGMGRQETQYF; d_gene: -; v_gene: TRBV25-1; j_gene: TRBJ2-5; abundance: many
CDR3nt: TGTGCCAGCAGCCGAGATCATGAGGGAACAGATACGCAGTATTTT; CDR3aa: CASSRDHEGTDTQYF; d_gene: -; v_gene: TRBV11-2; j_gene: TRBJ2-3; abundance: many
CDR3nt: TGTGCCAGCAGTGAGATGGACAGGGAGGCACCCCTCCACTTT; CDR3aa: CASSEMDREAPLHF; d_gene: TRBD1; v_gene: TRBV2; j_gene: TRBJ1-6; abundance: many
CDR3nt: TGTGCTAGTGGTGGCCGTTCTGTGGGGCGGGAGACCCAGTACTTC; CDR3aa: CASGGRSVGRETQYF; d_gene: -; v_gene: TRBV12-5; j_gene: TRBJ2-5; abundance: -
CDR3nt: TGCGCCAGCAGGATAGACAGCTACGAGCAGTACTTC; CDR3aa: CASRIDSYEQYF; d_gene: -; v_gene: TRBV10-2; j_gene: TRBJ2-7; abundance: medium-sized
CDR3nt: TGTGCCACCAGCAGAGATGCGGCAGCGTTAAGCTACACCTTC; CDR3aa: CATSRDAAALSYTF; d_gene: -; v_gene: TRBV15; j_gene: TRBJ1-2; abundance: many
CDR3nt: TGTGCCATCAGTGAGTCGACGAATGCGGCGGGATACAATGAGCAGTTCTTC; CDR3aa: CAISESTNAAGYNEQFF; d_gene: -; v_gene: TRBV10-3; j_gene: TRBJ2-1; abundance: medium-sized
CDR3nt: TGTGCCAGCAGCCAAGATATGGAGGGGTACGAGCAGTACTTC; CDR3aa: CASSQDMEGYEQYF; d_gene: -; v_gene: TRBV4-2; j_gene: TRBJ2-7; abundance: many
CDR3nt: TGTGCCAGCAGCCGCCAAGGGACGGGGGTGATGAACACTGAAGCTTTCTTT; CDR3aa: CASSRQGTGVMNTEAFF; d_gene: -; v_gene: TRBV2; j_gene: TRBJ1-1; abundance: medium-sized
CDR3nt: TGTGCCATCAGTGGGGAGGGGGGGACCTACGAGCAGTACTTC; CDR3aa: CAISGEGGTYEQYF; d_gene: -; v_gene: TRBV10-3; j_gene: TRBJ2-7; abundance: many
CDR3nt: TGTGCCAGCAGCCCCGGACTCTACAATGAGCAGTTCTTC; CDR3aa: CASSPGLYNEQFF; d_gene: -; v_gene: TRBV11-2; j_gene: TRBJ2-1; abundance: many
CDR3nt: TGTGCCAGTAGTACGGGACAGGGGGATATCTACGAGCAGTACTTC; CDR3aa: CASSTGQGDIYEQYF; d_gene: TRBD1; v_gene: TRBV19; j_gene: TRBJ2-7; abundance: medium-sized
CDR3nt: TGTGCCAGCAGCTTGGAAGGCCGGATATATGGCTACACCTTC; CDR3aa: CASSLEGRIYGYTF; d_gene: -; v_gene: TRBV5-6; j_gene: TRBJ1-2; abundance: -
CDR3nt: TGTGCCAGCACCTATGGACAGTGGGCAACAGATACGCAGTATTTT; CDR3aa: CASTYGQWATDTQYF; d_gene: -; v_gene: TRBV6-1; j_gene: TRBJ2-3; abundance: -
CDR3nt: TGCGCCAGCAGCCCCAGGGGGACCGGGGAGCTGTTTTTT; CDR3aa: CASSPRGTGELFF; d_gene: TRBD1; v_gene: TRBV5-1; j_gene: TRBJ2-2; abundance: many
CDR3nt: TGTGCCAGCACCCTCCTGGGAGGGCGGAACGGCTACACCTTC; CDR3aa: CASTLLGGRNGYTF; d_gene: -; v_gene: TRBV6-1; j_gene: TRBJ1-2; abundance: medium-sized
CDR3nt: TGTGCCAGCAGTGGAAGCGGGACATTCATGAACACTGAAGCTTTCTTT; CDR3aa: CASSGSGTFMNTEAFF; d_gene: -; v_gene: TRBV6-1; j_gene: TRBJ1-1; abundance: few
CDR3nt: TGTGCCAGCTCACCGACAGGACTAAATAGCAATCAGCCCCAGCATTTT; CDR3aa: CASSPTGLNSNQPQHF; d_gene: -; v_gene: TRBV18; j_gene: TRBJ1-5; abundance: many
CDR3nt: TGTGCCAGCAGCGCTTGGACTAGCGGGACTGCCGGGGGGCTGTTTTTT; CDR3aa: CASSAWTSGTAGGLFF; d_gene: TRBD2; v_gene: TRBV9; j_gene: TRBJ2-2; abundance: few
CDR3nt: TGTGCCAGCAGTTCGAGGGGTTGGTCCTCCTTCTACGAGCAGTACTTC; CDR3aa: CASSSRGWSSFYEQYF; d_gene: -; v_gene: TRBV12-3/TRBV12-4; j_gene: TRBJ2-7; abundance: -
CDR3nt: TGTGCCTGGAGTGTAGATGGGTCCGAGCCCCAGCATTTT; CDR3aa: CAWSVDGSEPQHF; d_gene: -; v_gene: TRBV30; j_gene: TRBJ1-5; abundance: many
CDR3nt: TGTGCCAGCACCTCCCACCGGGACGGTAATCAGCCCCAGCATTTT; CDR3aa: CASTSHRDGNQPQHF; d_gene: -; v_gene: TRBV6-1; j_gene: TRBJ1-5; abundance: few
CDR3nt: TGTGCCTGGAGGTTCAGCGGGACAGGGGTCGGGGGCTACACCTTC; CDR3aa: CAWRFSGTGVGGYTF; d_gene: TRBD1; v_gene: TRBV30; j_gene: TRBJ1-2; abundance: -
CDR3nt: TGTGCCAGCAGTTTATCAGCGCAATCCTACAATGAGCAGTTCTTC; CDR3aa: CASSLSAQSYNEQFF; d_gene: -; v_gene: TRBV28; j_gene: TRBJ2-1; abundance: medium-sized
CDR3nt: TGTGCCAGCAGCTTGCAACAGGGTTCGGGTTCACCCCTCCACTTT; CDR3aa: CASSLQQGSGSPLHF; d_gene: -; v_gene: TRBV11-2; j_gene: TRBJ1-6; abundance: medium-sized
CDR3nt: TGCAGTGCTGGCCCGGCGGGATACTCCTACAATGAGCAGTTCTTC; CDR3aa: CSAGPAGYSYNEQFF; d_gene: -; v_gene: TRBV20-1; j_gene: TRBJ2-1; abundance: many
CDR3nt: TGTGCCAGCAGCGTCGATAGCGGGGGAGGTGAGACCCAGTACTTC; CDR3aa: CASSVDSGGGETQYF; d_gene: TRBD2; v_gene: TRBV9; j_gene: TRBJ2-5; abundance: few
CDR3nt: TGTGCCAGCACGGCCAGGGGGCGCCGATACAATCAGCCCCAGCATTTT; CDR3aa: CASTARGRRYNQPQHF; d_gene: TRBD1; v_gene: TRBV6-1; j_gene: TRBJ1-5; abundance: medium-sized
CDR3nt: TGTGCCAGCTCACCACCGGGCGGAGGGCGGAACGTACACAATGAGCAGTTCTTC; CDR3aa: CASSPPGGGRNVHNEQFF; d_gene: -; v_gene: TRBV18; j_gene: TRBJ2-1; abundance: few
CDR3nt: TGTGCCAGCAGTGGGACAGCCTCTGGGGCCAACGTCCTGACTTTC; CDR3aa: CASSGTASGANVLTF; d_gene: -; v_gene: TRBV6-1; j_gene: TRBJ2-6; abundance: few
CDR3nt: TGTGCCACCAGTTTAGCGGGGGGGAGCACAGATACGCAGTATTTT; CDR3aa: CATSLAGGSTDTQYF; d_gene: TRBD2; v_gene: TRBV15; j_gene: TRBJ2-3; abundance: large
CDR3nt: TGTGCCAGCAGCCCCCCGGGACAGAACACCGGGGAGCTGTTTTTT; CDR3aa: CASSPPGQNTGELFF; d_gene: -; v_gene: TRBV5-4; j_gene: TRBJ2-2; abundance: many
CDR3nt: TGCGCCAGCAGCCAAGAGGATAGCCCCTACGAGCAGTACTTC; CDR3aa: CASSQEDSPYEQYF; d_gene: -; v_gene: TRBV4-1; j_gene: TRBJ2-7; abundance: -
CDR3nt: TGTGCCAGCAGTGGGGACAGCAATCAGCCCCAGCATTTT; CDR3aa: CASSGDSNQPQHF; d_gene: -; v_gene: TRBV2; j_gene: TRBJ1-5; abundance: many
CDR3nt: TGCGCCAGCGGGCCGAGGGGAAACTATGGCTACACCTTC; CDR3aa: CASGPRGNYGYTF; d_gene: -; v_gene: TRBV5-1; j_gene: TRBJ1-2; abundance: few
CDR3nt: TGTGCCAGCAGCTTATCGCGCGGTGAAAAACTGTTTTTT; CDR3aa: CASSLSRGEKLFF; d_gene: -; v_gene: TRBV5-4; j_gene: TRBJ1-4; abundance: many
CDR3nt: TGCGCCAGCACAGAAGACAGGGGTCGGAATCAGCCCCAGCATTTT; CDR3aa: CASTEDRGRNQPQHF; d_gene: TRBD1; v_gene: TRBV10-1; j_gene: TRBJ1-5; abundance: few
CDR3nt: TGTGCCAGCAGACACCCAGCGGGGGGATTCCTCGAGACCCAGTACTTC; CDR3aa: CASRHPAGGFLETQYF; d_gene: TRBD2; v_gene: TRBV6-1; j_gene: TRBJ2-5; abundance: many
CDR3nt: TGCAGTGCCGCGGGACAGGGAGGAAACATTCAGTACTTC; CDR3aa: CSAAGQGGNIQYF; d_gene: TRBD1; v_gene: TRBV20-1; j_gene: TRBJ2-4; abundance: few
CDR3nt: TGCGCCAGCAGCCGGACAGGTAATGAGCAGTACTTC; CDR3aa: CASSRTGNEQYF; d_gene: TRBD1; v_gene: TRBV5-1; j_gene: TRBJ2-7; abundance: many
CDR3nt: TGTGCCAGCAGCTTTCGGACTGGAACCTACGAGCAGTACTTC; CDR3aa: CASSFRTGTYEQYF; d_gene: -; v_gene: TRBV7-2; j_gene: TRBJ2-7; abundance: many
CDR3nt: TGTGCCAGCAGCTACAGTATTTCCTACAATGAGCAGTTCTTC; CDR3aa: CASSYSISYNEQFF; d_gene: -; v_gene: TRBV7-8; j_gene: TRBJ2-1; abundance: -
CDR3nt: TGTGCCAGTAGTGTTGATACTGAGCCCCAGCATTTT; CDR3aa: CASSVDTEPQHF; d_gene: -; v_gene: TRBV19; j_gene: TRBJ1-5; abundance: many